The rows below give T cell receptor beta chains drawn from one sample of a study of shared clonotypes between healthy human individuals. Generated by immunoSEQ multiplex PCR, the TCRdb table keeps only in-frame clones and is missing some. The table includes some 2,100,000 clones, approximately 94% detected once. Sequencing used naive CD4+ T cells sorted from blood. These TCRs come from a man aged 18 to 35 in good health. Each CDR3 is given with its conserved first and last residue. D genes are given only for firm matches. The size of a clone is reported for some rows only, either as once, few or many, or as a class for expanded clones.

d_call,v_call,clone_size,j_call,cdr3_nt,cdr3_aa
.,TRBV5-5,.,TRBJ1-1,TGTGCCAGCAGCTTAAAACAGGGTGTCAACACTGAAGCTTTCTTT,CASSLKQGVNTEAFF
.,TRBV5-1,.,TRBJ2-3,TGCGCCAGCAGCTTGCCGAGAATGAGCACAGATACGCAGTATTTT,CASSLPRMSTDTQYF
.,TRBV6-1,once,TRBJ2-1,TGTGCCAGCAGTGAAGTAGGGTATGAGCAGTTCTTC,CASSEVGYEQFF
.,TRBV28,.,TRBJ2-1,TGTGCCAGCAGTTTCCCTCCAGAGAGAGCTTACGGAGATGAGCAGTTCTTC,CASSFPPERAYGDEQFF
.,TRBV5-6,.,TRBJ2-1,TGTGCCAGCACCCTCCCCGGGGGTAGCTCCTACAATGAGCAGTTCTTC,CASTLPGGSSYNEQFF
.,TRBV7-8,once,TRBJ2-3,TGTGCCAGCAGCTTAGTTTCGGGAAACACAGATACGCAGTATTTT,CASSLVSGNTDTQYF
TRBD2,TRBV7-2,.,TRBJ2-7,TGTGCCAGCAGCCTGACTAGCGGTTCCTACGAGCAGTACTTC,CASSLTSGSYEQYF
TRBD1,TRBV19,.,TRBJ1-2,TGTGCCAGTAAAGGACAGGCTACCTATGGCTACACCTTC,CASKGQATYGYTF
TRBD1,TRBV6-5,.,TRBJ2-1,TGTGCCAGCAGGGCCCCGGGACAGGGGGTCAATGAGCAGTTCTTC,CASRAPGQGVNEQFF
TRBD1,TRBV7-2,.,TRBJ1-2,TGTGCCAGCAGTTCCAGCCATGGGACAGGGGACTACACCTTC,CASSSSHGTGDYTF
TRBD1,TRBV5-1,.,TRBJ1-1,TGCGCCAGCAGCTTGGAGGGACAGGGTAACGTCCTTGAAGCTTTCTTT,CASSLEGQGNVLEAFF
.,TRBV4-3,.,TRBJ2-3,TGCGCCAGCAGCGGCAGCACAGATACGCAGTATTTT,CASSGSTDTQYF
TRBD1,TRBV18,.,TRBJ2-3,TGTGCCAGCTCATTGGGACAGACTACAGATACGCAGTATTTT,CASSLGQTTDTQYF
.,TRBV4-3,.,TRBJ1-3,TGCGCCAGCAGCCAAGATCTCAGGGAGGGGAACACCATATATTTT,CASSQDLREGNTIYF
TRBD2,TRBV30,.,TRBJ2-2,TGTGCCTGGAGTAAAGGAGCGGGGGCCGGGGAGCTGTTTTTT,CAWSKGAGAGELFF
.,TRBV6-1,.,TRBJ2-7,TGTGCCAGCAGTCCCCGGGGCCTTAACTCCTACGAGCAGTACTTC,CASSPRGLNSYEQYF
TRBD1,TRBV11-2,.,TRBJ2-7,TGTGCCAGCAGCTTAGTGACAGGGGCCTTCTACGAGCAGTACTTC,CASSLVTGAFYEQYF
TRBD1,TRBV5-4,.,TRBJ2-7,TGTGCCAGCAGCTTGGGAGGGCAGGGGGAGTCCTACGAGCAGTACTTC,CASSLGGQGESYEQYF
TRBD1,TRBV4-1,.,TRBJ1-4,TGCGCCAGCAGCCATCGGGGACAGGGCCTTGAAAAACTGTTTTTT,CASSHRGQGLEKLFF
TRBD1,TRBV5-1,.,TRBJ1-5,TGCGCCAGCAGCTCGGGACAGGGGCCCTATAGCAATCAGCCCCAGCATTTT,CASSSGQGPYSNQPQHF